This T cell receptor beta chain comes out of a study of CD8 T cells in Susac syndrome (dated by TCRdb to the late 2010s). Regarding the study in general: Repertoire sequencing was used to test whether CD8+ T cell activation and differentiation in Susac syndrome was antigen driven. The clonality of the CD8+ T cell repertoire was compared across 11 to 12 healthy donors, about 14 Susac syndrome patients and under 17 multiple sclerosis patients. Findings and caveats that apply to the study as a whole: The number of individuals in the TCR sequencing and HLA analysis was recognized as being relatively small.

In its sample, this clonotype was seen once. What this receptor recognizes is not known. Within one base of it there is no much larger clone, and no base qualities were kept. A single read counts as weak evidence. Spanning cysteine to phenylalanine, the CDR3 consists of 15 amino acids. Only the CDR3 region is kept as DNA, spanning 45 bases read in frame from base 1. V has 4 bases trimmed and J has 14 bases trimmed; junction bases matching no gene number 11. Via the germline V gene, CDR1 is SGDLS and CDR2 YYNGEE. RNA was extracted using the RNeasy kit, and about 0.45 to 1 ug of the RNA was reverse transcribed with random hexamers. The immunoSEQ multiplex PCR assay, which covers 54 Vbeta and 13 Jbeta segments, was used to amplify TCR beta CDR3 regions. PCR amplification bias was corrected by using a synthetic template baseline for primer optimization and computational correction. The original pipeline was this. Reads were assigned to V, D and J genes according to IMGT and analyzed in immunoSEQ Analyzer, with only productive sequences retained. Clonality was computed as one minus Shannon entropy normalized by log2 of the number of productive unique sequences. For each patient and control, public and private clones were evaluated within the 100 most prevalent clones. Susac-specific clones were defined as absent from healthy and MS cohorts, over a thousand published viral clones and other ImmuneACCESS disease sequences. TCRdb reworked the public reads: Q25 trimming with fastp, MiXCR clone assembly, productive beta chains retained. Rows matching on CDR3 protein sequence are summarized as one entry with the most common DNA and genes. The V and J calls were determined by TCRdb, not by the authors. This sample gives about 80,000 distinct CDR3 sequences in total; 94% of them show up just once. Less than 0.3% of the sample lies in the top ten.

Peripheral blood CD8+ and CD4+ T cells from healthy donors, Susac syndrome patients and multiple sclerosis patients were profiled using high-throughput TCR beta sequencing. Healthy donors were included as age- and sex-matched controls. CD8+ TEMRA cells were enriched by FACS, while bulk CD8+ and CD4+ T cells were purified by magnetic negative isolation. Blood was collected in EDTA tubes and processed within 24 hours, with PBMCs isolated through density gradient centrifugation. PBMCs destined for TCR sequencing were cryopreserved in liquid nitrogen and later thawed in a 37 °C water bath. The sorted or isolated CD4+, CD8+ and CD8+ TEMRA cells had a purity of 90% or higher.

The sequencing input was CD8+ T cells from PBMCs. The V gene is TRBV9 and the J gene is TRBJ1-6; TRBD1 aligns with 11 central bases. This sequence originates from a human donor in good health. The bases read TGTGCCAGCAGCCCAGGCGGGACAGGGGGTAGCACCCTCCACTTT. Protein translation: CASSPGGTGGSTLHF.